This is a list of T cell receptor beta chains from one sample in a study of HIV-infected patients and healthy controls. TCRdb reanalysed the 5' RACE reads using MiXCR and keeps one entry per CDR3 protein. The profile shows approximately 10,000 distinct CDR3 sequences, 6.5% to 9.5% of them singletons. Material: blood, obtained before antiretroviral therapy. Receptors were obtained from an adult with HIV infection. The donor label of this sample is uncertain. Both conserved end residues are part of each CDR3. A D gene is named only where the DNA matches it firmly. The size field is filled for only some rows; it gives once, few, many or a size class.

TRBD1,many,TRBV6-5,TRBJ2-3,TGTGCCAGCAACCAGGGGGCGGCTAATACGCAGTATTTT,CASNQGAANTQYF
-,many,TRBV6-6,TRBJ1-5,TGTGCCAGCAGTTACCCGACGGGCAACAATCAGCCCCAGCATTTT,CASSYPTGNNQPQHF
-,-,TRBV4-1,TRBJ1-1,TGCGCCAGCAGCCAAGATTGGGCAGGGGAGAACACTGAAGCTTTCTTT,CASSQDWAGENTEAFF
TRBD2,many,TRBV12-3/TRBV12-4,TRBJ2-1,TGTGCCAGCAGGTCGACTAGCGGGGCAGGGAATGAGCAGTTCTTC,CASRSTSGAGNEQFF
TRBD1,many,TRBV19,TRBJ1-5,TGTGCCAGTAGTATCTGGGGTACAGGGGCTGATCAGCCCCAGCATTTT,CASSIWGTGADQPQHF
-,many,TRBV19,TRBJ2-3,TGTGCCAGTAGTTCCGCGGCAGGGCCCACAGATACGCAGTATTTT,CASSSAAGPTDTQYF
-,many,TRBV28,TRBJ1-4,TGTGCCAGCAGGACTACCGTTGGGGCACTGGAAAAACTGTTTTTT,CASRTTVGALEKLFF
-,many,TRBV20-1,TRBJ1-1,TGCAGTGCAGGGGGGGGCCGGAACACTGAAGCTTTCTTT,CSAGGGRNTEAFF
TRBD2,many,TRBV2,TRBJ2-2,TGTGCCAGCAGTGAAGCGGCCCCGGGACTAGCGGGAGATTACACCGGGGAGCTGTTTTTT,CASSEAAPGLAGDYTGELFF
-,many,TRBV12-3/TRBV12-4,TRBJ2-7,TGTGCCAGCAGTCAAGAGGCCCTACAGGGAGTTTCCTACGAGCAGTACTTC,CASSQEALQGVSYEQYF
-,many,TRBV13,TRBJ2-1,TGTGCCAGCAGCTTGAGCGGAGCGTCCTACAATGAGCAGTTCTTC,CASSLSGASYNEQFF
TRBD2,many,TRBV7-2,TRBJ2-3,TGTGCCAGCAGCTTTATACTAGCGGGGGAAGATACGCAGTATTTT,CASSFILAGEDTQYF
TRBD1,many,TRBV29-1,TRBJ1-2,TGCAGCGCTGGGACAGGGGAAGGCTATGGCTACACCTTC,CSAGTGEGYGYTF
-,many,TRBV10-1,TRBJ2-3,TGCGCCAGCAGTGAGTCAAATACGCAGTATTTT,CASSESNTQYF
-,many,TRBV20-1,TRBJ2-7,TGCAGTGCTAGCCCCCTTGGTGGGAGTTCCCACGAGCAGTACTTC,CSASPLGGSSHEQYF